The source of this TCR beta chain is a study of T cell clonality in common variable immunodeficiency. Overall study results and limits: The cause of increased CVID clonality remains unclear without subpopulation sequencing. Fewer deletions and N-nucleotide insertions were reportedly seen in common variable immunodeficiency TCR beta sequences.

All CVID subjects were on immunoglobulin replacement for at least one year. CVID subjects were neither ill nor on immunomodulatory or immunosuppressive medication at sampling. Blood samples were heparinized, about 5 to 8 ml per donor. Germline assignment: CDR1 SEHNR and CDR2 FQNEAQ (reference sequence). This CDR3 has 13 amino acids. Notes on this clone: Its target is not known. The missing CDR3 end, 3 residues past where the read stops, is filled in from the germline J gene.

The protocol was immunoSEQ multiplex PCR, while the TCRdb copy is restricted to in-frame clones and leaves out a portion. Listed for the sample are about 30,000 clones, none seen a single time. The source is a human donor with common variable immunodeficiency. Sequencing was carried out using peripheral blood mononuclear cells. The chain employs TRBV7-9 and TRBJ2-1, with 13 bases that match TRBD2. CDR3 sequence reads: CSTSGGAYNEQFF. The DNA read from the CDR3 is TGTTCCACTAGCGGGGGGGCCTACAATGAG.